This T cell receptor beta chain was identified during a study of T cells after yellow fever vaccination. Notes on the study in general: Most primary-vaccination clones reappeared after the booster (about 95% CD4, 85% to 90% CD8). Researchers cautioned that FACS-sorted repertoires could harbor abundant clonotypes contaminating from the bulk population.

Of note for this clonotype: The antigen remains undetermined.

The study made its TCR cDNA through 5'RACE template switching. That step introduced a universal primer site along with UMIs. TCRdb reanalysed the 5' RACE reads using MiXCR and keeps one entry per CDR3 protein. The repertoire holds about 320,000 distinct CDR3 sequences, with over 8.5% as singletons. This CDR3 has 13 amino acids. The germline CDR1 and CDR2 sequences are DFQATT and SNEGSKA (reference sequence). Trimming removed 5 bases at V and 9 bases at J, with 14 bases between. Here the sequenced sample was CD4+ T cells sorted from PBMCs, taken 45 days after the yellow fever booster vaccination. The chain carries TRBV20-1 and TRBJ1-6, with no clear D. The receptor's source is a man in his late teens or twenties who received the YFV17D yellow fever vaccine. The CDR3 reads CSAWDIWGSPLHF. Here the CDR3 DNA reads TGCAGTGCTTGGGATATTTGGGGTTCACCCCTCCACTTT.